This passage covers 20 T cell receptor beta chains from one sample sequenced in a study of shared clonotypes between healthy human individuals. TCRdb's table, derived via immunoSEQ multiplex PCR, lists solely in-frame clones and lacks some. Of 2,500,000 or so clones in the sample, approximately 92% were seen once. The sample consisted of naive CD4+ T cells sorted from blood. Subset: CD45RA+ positively selected. These receptor sequences come from a man between 18 and 29 years old in good health.

This rearrangement joins TRBV10-3 to TRBJ1-4; 9 bases are a match to TRBD1. CDR3 length: 15 residues. With 6 bases clipped from V and 7 bases from J, the junction kept 9 bases outside the gene matches. Germline assignment: CDR1 ENHRY and CDR2 SYGVKD. The CDR3 bases are TGTGCCATCAGACAGGGGGCTGCGGTAGGTGAAAAACTGTTTTTT. Its translation is CAIRQGAAVGEKLFF.

This chain joins TRBV4-1 and TRBJ1-1; D gene unclear. V was trimmed by 4 bases and J by 2 bases, leaving 8 bases between them. The V gene's germline CDR1 is MGHRA and CDR2 YSYEKL. The CDR3 sequence is 13 residues long. The DNA for the CDR3 is TGCGCCAGCAGCCCGTCGGCTAACACTGAAGCTTTCTTT. Amino acids: CASSPSANTEAFF.

The gene calls are TRBV4-1 and TRBJ2-7, with D hard to call. CDR3 length: 14 residues. Germline V gene data show CDR1 as MGHRA and CDR2 as YSYEKL. Trimming removed 1 base from V and 0 bases from J, with 7 bases in between. CDR3 coding DNA: TGCGCCAGCAGCCAAGTCTCCAGCTCCTACGAGCAGTACTTC. It is translated as CASSQVSSSYEQYF.

The chain carries TRBV10-1 and TRBJ2-3, with D unresolved. Between the trimmed V and J ends, which lost 5 bases and 9 bases, there was a span of 12 bases. Per the germline V gene, CDR1 is WNHNN and CDR2 is SYGVQD (reference sequence). CDR3 length: 12 residues. The CDR3 region is CASSLPTGTQYF. The CDR3 nucleotides read TGCGCCAGCAGTCTACCGACCGGAACGCAGTATTTT.

The rearrangement joins TRBV4-1 to TRBJ1-4; a weak D match, TRBD1 (6 bases). Trimming removed 1 base at V and 6 bases at J, with 15 bases between. In germline, CDR1 is MGHRA, CDR2 YSYEKL. The CDR3 sequence is 16 residues long. The CDR3 is CASSQVVGQRYEKLFF. CDR3 DNA sequence: TGCGCCAGCAGCCAAGTCGTAGGACAGAGATATGAAAAACTGTTTTTT.

This chain joins TRBV2 and TRBJ1-3, with 7 bases that match TRBD1. J gave up 0 bases and V 4 bases, and 3 bases lay outside the gene matches. The germline V gene has CDR1 SNHLY and CDR2 FYNNEI. CDR3 length: 15 residues. This CDR3 is CASSAGQSSGNTIYF. Written as DNA, the CDR3 is TGTGCCAGCAGTGCGGGACAGAGCTCTGGAAACACCATATATTTT. Full variable domain (outside the CDR3, taken from reference TRBV2 and TRBJ1-3): EPEVTQTPSHQVTQMGQEVILRCVPISNHLYFYWYRQILGQKVEFLVSFYNNEISEKSEIFDDQFSVERPDGSNFTLKIRSTKLEDSAMYFCASSAGQSSGNTIYFGEGSWLTVV.

The chain links TRBV5-1 to TRBJ2-7; D tentatively reads TRBD1 or TRBD2 (6 bases each). CDR1 is SGHRS, CDR2 YFSETQ, per germline. With 4 bases removed from V and 5 bases from J, the gap between germline ends came to 19 bases. The CDR3 runs to 15 residues. CDR3 loop: CASSAGQTYRHEQYF. In nucleotides, the CDR3 is TGCGCCAGCAGCGCGGGACAAACCTACAGGCACGAGCAGTACTTC.

The genes are TRBV13 and TRBJ2-1, with TRBD1 identical over 7 bases. The germline gives CDR1 PRHDT, CDR2 FYEKMQ (reference sequence). Trimming at V came to 6 bases and at J to 9 bases, leaving 17 bases not matched to a gene. CDR3 size: 16 residues. CDR3 coding DNA: TGTGCCAGCAGGCCGGGAACAGGGGCCACATTCAGTGAGCAGTTCTTC. Translating it yields CASRPGTGATFSEQFF.

This clone has just a few counts. The V and J genes are TRBV2 and TRBJ1-1, with a weak D call TRBD1 (5 bases). Trimming removed 7 bases from V and 1 base from J, with 10 bases in between. This CDR3 is built from 13 residues. Germline values: CDR1 SNHLY, CDR2 FYNNEI. CDR3 in DNA: TGTGCCAGCAACCCTACAGGGAACACTGAAGCTTTCTTT. The encoded protein is CASNPTGNTEAFF.

V and J are TRBV4-1 and TRBJ2-5, with TRBD1 as a possible D gene (5 bases). Germline CDR1 reads MGHRA; CDR2 reads YSYEKL. V was clipped by 3 bases and J by 4 bases, with 9 bases between them. The CDR3 extends over 13 amino acids. The CDR3 DNA follows: TGCGCCAGCAGCCATCCTAGGGGAGAGACCCAGTACTTC. Translating gives CASSHPRGETQYF.

The rearrangement links TRBV4-2 to TRBJ2-5; either TRBD1 or TRBD2 may fit D (6 bases each). Near its end, the DNA agrees better with TRBJ2-7, so the J call may be wrong. CDR3 length: 15 amino acids. Germline V gene data show CDR1 as LGHNA and CDR2 as YNFKEQ. The CDR3 region has the DNA TGTGCCAGCAGCCAAGTCAGGGGCGGGGTCTACGAGCAGTACTTC. Amino acids: CASSQVRGGVYEQYF.

The V gene is TRBV6-1, the J gene TRBJ2-3; maybe TRBD1 (5 bases). Germline V gene sequence: CDR1 MNHNS, CDR2 SASEGT. Trimming took 8 bases from V and 2 from J, leaving 17 bases between them. The CDR3 loop spans 15 amino acids. CDR3 in amino acids: CASPIIGADTDTQYF. The CDR3 nucleotides read TGTGCCAGCCCAATAATAGGGGCGGACACAGATACGCAGTATTTT.

This chain joins TRBV7-3 and TRBJ1-1; no clear D. Trimming took off 5 bases at V and 2 bases at J, with 9 bases between the two ends. CDR1 SGHTA and CDR2 FQGTGA come from the germline V gene. This CDR3 is built from 13 residues. CDR3 bases: TGTGCCAGCAGCGACCGGGAAAACACTGAAGCTTTCTTT. Residues: CASSDRENTEAFF.

This clone was detected once. The chain has TRBV29-1 and TRBJ2-7; no reliable D call. CDR3 length equals 12 residues. Germline-derived CDR1 and CDR2 are SQVTM and ANQGSEA. Trimming shortened V by 2 bases and J by 6 bases, and 11 bases separated the two germline ends. CDR3 DNA: TGCAGCGTTGAACACCAGCTTGGCGAGCAGTACTTC. Translation: CSVEHQLGEQYF.

This clone has a single count. The chain carries TRBV11-2 and TRBJ1-1, with 7 nucleotides matching TRBD1. CDR1 SGHAT and CDR2 FQNNGV come from the germline V gene. V dropped 5 bases and J dropped 5; count of bases not matched to a gene: 11. The CDR3 runs to 15 residues. This chain's CDR3 is CASSPRQGVGTEAFF. CDR3 in DNA: TGTGCCAGCAGCCCTCGACAGGGAGTGGGAACTGAAGCTTTCTTT.

The V gene is TRBV10-3, the J gene TRBJ2-7; 12 bases align to TRBD2. The CDR3 is 15 residues long. Germline CDR1 reads ENHRY; CDR2 reads SYGVKD. V was pared by 4 bases and J by 3 bases, with 4 bases of the junction left unmatched. The CDR3 loop reads CAISGRLAGVYEQYF. DNA of the CDR3: TGTGCCATCAGTGGTCGACTAGCGGGAGTCTACGAGCAGTACTTC.

The chain is built from TRBV10-1 and TRBJ2-1; D possibly matches TRBD1 or TRBD2 (5 bases each). CDR3 length: 14 amino acids. CDR1 WNHNN and CDR2 SYGVQD come from the germline V gene (reference sequence). The V end lost 4 bases, the J end lost 4 bases, and 11 bases lay between the germline ends. CDR3 region: CASSGGPTYNEQFF. The CDR3 DNA reads as TGCGCCAGCAGTGGGGGACCCACTTACAATGAGCAGTTCTTC.

The chain recombines TRBV6-1 with TRBJ2-7; TRBD1 matches 12 bases. Germline V CDR1 and CDR2: MNHNS, SASEGT. The J segment lost 5 bases and the V segment lost 7 bases, leaving 6 bases of the junction unmatched. This CDR3 region has 14 residues. CDR3 amino acids: CASTPGQGADEQYF. The CDR3 coding sequence is TGTGCCAGCACTCCGGGACAGGGGGCAGACGAGCAGTACTTC.

The chain has TRBV11-3 and TRBJ2-2, with 8 bases fitting TRBD1. The CDR3 is made up of 15 amino acids. J gave up 7 bases and V 1 base, and 5 bases lay outside the gene matches. Germline CDR1 is SGHNT and CDR2 is YENEEA. The CDR3 protein is CASSLGTGKDGELFF. The CDR3 bases are TGTGCCAGCAGCTTAGGGACAGGGAAGGACGGGGAGCTGTTTTTT.

The V call is TRBV7-2, the J call TRBJ2-7; 13 nucleotides line up with TRBD2. From germline, CDR1 is SGHTA and CDR2 FQGNSA. V shed 4 bases and J 6 bases; nucleotides not matched to a gene: 3. The CDR3 extends over 14 amino acids. CDR3 sequence reads: CASSSRTSGGEQYF. DNA for the CDR3: TGTGCCAGCAGCTCCCGGACTAGCGGGGGCGAGCAGTACTTC. The variable domain in full, with the rest retrieved from reference TRBV7-2 and TRBJ2-7, is GAGVSQSPSNKVTEKGKDVELRCDPISGHTALYWYRQSLGQGLEFLIYFQGNSAPDKSGLPSDRFSAERTGGSVSTLTIQRTQQEDSAVYLCASSSRTSGGEQYFGPGTRLTVT.